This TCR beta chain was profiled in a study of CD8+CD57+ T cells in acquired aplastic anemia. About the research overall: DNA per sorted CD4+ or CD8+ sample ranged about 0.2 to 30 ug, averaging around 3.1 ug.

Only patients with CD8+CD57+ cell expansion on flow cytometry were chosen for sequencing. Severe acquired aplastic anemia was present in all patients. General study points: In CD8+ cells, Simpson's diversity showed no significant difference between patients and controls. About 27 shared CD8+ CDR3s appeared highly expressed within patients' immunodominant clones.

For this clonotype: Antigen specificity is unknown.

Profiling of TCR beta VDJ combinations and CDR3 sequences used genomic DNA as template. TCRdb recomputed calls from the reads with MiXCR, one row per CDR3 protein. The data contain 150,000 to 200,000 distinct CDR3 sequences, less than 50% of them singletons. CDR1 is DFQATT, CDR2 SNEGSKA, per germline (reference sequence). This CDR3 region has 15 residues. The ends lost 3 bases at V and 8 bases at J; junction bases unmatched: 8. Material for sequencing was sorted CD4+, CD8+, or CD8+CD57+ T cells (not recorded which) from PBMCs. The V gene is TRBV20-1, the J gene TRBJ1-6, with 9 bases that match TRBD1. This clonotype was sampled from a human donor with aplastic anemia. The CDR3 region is CSASPQGAGYSPLHF. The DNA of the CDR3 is TGCAGTGCTAGCCCACAGGGGGCGGGTTATTCACCCCTCCACTTT.